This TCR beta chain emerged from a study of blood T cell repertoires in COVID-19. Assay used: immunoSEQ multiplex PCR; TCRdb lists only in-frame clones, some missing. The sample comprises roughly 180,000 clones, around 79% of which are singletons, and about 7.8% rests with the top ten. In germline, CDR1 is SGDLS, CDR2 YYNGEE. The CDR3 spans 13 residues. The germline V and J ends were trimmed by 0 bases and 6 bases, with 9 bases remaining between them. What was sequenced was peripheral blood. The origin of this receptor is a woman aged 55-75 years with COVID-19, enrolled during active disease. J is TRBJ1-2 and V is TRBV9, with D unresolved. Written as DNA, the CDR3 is TGTGCCAGCAGCGTAGGAGGGCGGCATGGCTACACCTTC. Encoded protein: CASSVGGRHGYTF.